This is a list of T cell receptor beta chains from one sample in a study of blood T cell repertoires in COVID-19. Using immunoSEQ multiplex PCR, the repertoire was profiled, and TCRdb retains in-frame clones only, with some absent. The sample carries roughly 45,000 clones, about nine tenths recorded once. The sample was peripheral blood. These receptors were collected from an elderly woman with COVID-19, enrolled during active disease. The CDR3 runs from the conserved cysteine through the conserved F or W. The D gene is left open where the match is weak. Size values are once, few and many counts, or a class for expanded clones, and some rows have none.

D | J | size | length | V | CDR3 | DNA
. | TRBJ1-4 | . | 18 | TRBV5-1 | CASSRYGAVFATNEKLFF | TGCGCCAGCAGCCGTTATGGGGCCGTATTTGCAACTAATGAAAAACTGTTTTTT
. | TRBJ2-3 | . | 16 | TRBV29-1 | CSVSWSGSAALDTQYF | TGCAGCGTTAGTTGGTCCGGGTCAGCTGCCCTAGATACGCAGTATTTT
. | TRBJ2-2 | . | 16 | TRBV6-1 | CASSAMDRANTGELFF | TGTGCCAGCAGTGCTATGGACAGAGCGAACACCGGGGAGCTGTTTTTT
TRBD2 | TRBJ2-3 | . | 14 | TRBV2 | CASGRGGSTDTQYF | TGTGCCAGCGGCCGGGGGGGCAGCACAGATACGCAGTATTTT
. | TRBJ2-5 | . | 11 | TRBV30 | CAWMVRETQYF | TGTGCCTGGATGGTACGGGAGACCCAGTACTTC
. | TRBJ1-5 | . | 14 | TRBV7-2 | CASSSRQGNQPQHF | TGTGCCAGCAGCTCGCGACAGGGCAATCAGCCCCAGCATTTT
. | TRBJ1-3 | . | 14 | TRBV7-9 | CASSYFAGMSTIYF | TGTGCCAGCAGCTACTTTGCGGGGATGAGCACCATATATTTT
. | TRBJ2-3 | . | 16 | TRBV5-6 | CASSLANGQLTDTQYF | TGTGCCAGCAGCTTGGCCAACGGACAGCTCACAGATACGCAGTATTTT
TRBD1 | TRBJ1-1 | . | 16 | TRBV5-1 | CASSLPTGTGFTEAFF | TGCGCCAGCAGCTTGCCCACCGGGACAGGGTTCACTGAAGCTTTCTTT
. | TRBJ2-3 | . | 12 | TRBV5-1 | CASSFNMDTQYF | TGCGCCAGCAGCTTTAACATGGATACGCAGTATTTT
. | TRBJ1-3 | once | 17 | TRBV3-1/TRBV3-2 | CASSHPPDSSPGNTIYF | TGTGCCAGCAGCCACCCCCCGGACAGCTCCCCTGGAAACACCATATATTTT
TRBD2 | TRBJ2-5 | . | 18 | TRBV6-4 | CASSDQTPGTRGMKTQYF | TGTGCCAGCAGTGATCAAACCCCCGGGACTAGGGGGATGAAGACCCAGTACTTC
TRBD1 | TRBJ2-7 | . | 15 | TRBV18 | CASSASGTGGYEQYF | TGTGCCAGCTCAGCCTCCGGGACAGGGGGTTACGAGCAGTACTTC
TRBD1 | TRBJ2-7 | few | 15 | TRBV5-1 | CASSPRDRGSYEQYF | TGCGCCAGCAGCCCACGGGACAGGGGCTCCTACGAGCAGTACTTC
TRBD1 | TRBJ1-5 | . | 15 | TRBV6-6 | CASSYPGGEGQPQHF | TGTGCCAGCAGTTACCCAGGGGGCGAGGGTCAGCCCCAGCATTTT
TRBD2 | TRBJ2-7 | few | 15 | TRBV7-9 | CASSSRDYTHYEQYF | TGTGCCAGCAGCTCCCGGGACTACACCCACTACGAGCAGTACTTC
. | TRBJ2-1 | few | 14 | TRBV18 | CASSPAGHYNEQFF | TGTGCCAGCTCACCCGCGGGGCACTACAATGAGCAGTTCTTC
. | TRBJ1-2 | . | 16 | TRBV28 | CASRIGAGTGNNGYTF | TGTGCCAGCAGGATTGGGGCGGGTACAGGGAATAATGGCTACACCTTC
. | TRBJ1-5 | . | 12 | TRBV28 | CASSLQGQPQHF | TGTGCCAGCAGTTTACAGGGTCAGCCCCAGCATTTT
. | TRBJ1-1 | . | 15 | TRBV6-6 | CASSYSSGMNTEAFF | TGTGCCAGCAGTTACTCGAGCGGGATGAACACTGAAGCTTTCTTT
. | TRBJ2-5 | . | 16 | TRBV6-1 | CASSDFGTADQETQYF | TGTGCCAGCAGTGACTTTGGGACTGCGGATCAGGAGACCCAGTACTTC
TRBD1 | TRBJ1-5 | . | 15 | TRBV20-1 | CSASKGQKSYQPQHF | TGCAGTGCTAGTAAGGGACAGAAATCATATCAGCCCCAGCATTTT
. | TRBJ2-4 | . | 14 | TRBV4-2 | CASSHGRDRDIQYF | TGTGCCAGCAGCCATGGCAGGGATCGAGACATTCAGTACTTC
. | TRBJ1-4 | . | 15 | TRBV27 | CASSSSRATNEKLFF | TGTGCCAGCAGCTCCTCACGAGCAACTAATGAAAAACTGTTTTTT
. | TRBJ1-4 | . | 15 | TRBV5-6 | CASSSAQGTIEKLFF | TGTGCCAGCAGTTCTGCCCAGGGTACGATCGAAAAACTGTTTTTT
. | TRBJ1-2 | . | 13 | TRBV9 | CASSVRQGYGYTF | TGTGCCAGCAGCGTTAGGCAGGGCTACGGCTACACCTTC
. | TRBJ1-1 | . | 15 | TRBV5-8 | CASSLGSVRGTEAFF | TGTGCCAGCAGCTTGGGTTCGGTGAGGGGGACTGAAGCTTTCTTT
. | TRBJ2-7 | . | 15 | TRBV5-1 | CASSPAPGEAYEQYF | TGCGCCAGCAGCCCTGCCCCAGGGGAAGCCTACGAGCAGTACTTC